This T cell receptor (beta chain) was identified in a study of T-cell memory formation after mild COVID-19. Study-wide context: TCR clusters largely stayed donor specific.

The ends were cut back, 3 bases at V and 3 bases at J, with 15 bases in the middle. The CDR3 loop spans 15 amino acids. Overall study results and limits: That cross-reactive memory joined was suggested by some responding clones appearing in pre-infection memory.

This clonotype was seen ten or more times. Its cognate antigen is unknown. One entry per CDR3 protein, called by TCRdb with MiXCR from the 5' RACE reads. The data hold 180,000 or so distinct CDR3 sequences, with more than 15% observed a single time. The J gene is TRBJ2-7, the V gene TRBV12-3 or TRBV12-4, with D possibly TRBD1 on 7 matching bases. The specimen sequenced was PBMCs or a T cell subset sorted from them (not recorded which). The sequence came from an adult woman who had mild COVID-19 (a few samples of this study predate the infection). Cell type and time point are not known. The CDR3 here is CASSLETGRNYEQYF. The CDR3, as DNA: TGTGCCAGCAGTTTGGAGACAGGGAGGAACTACGAGCAGTACTTC.